This T cell receptor beta chain was identified during a study of cytomegalovirus exposure and HLA in healthy donors. General observations from the study: There were some public TCRs occurring in many donors, but most TCR sequences were rare. Listed as cytomegalovirus-associated were about 160 TCR beta chains. Cytomegalovirus status was reportedly diagnosed by the classifier with high specificity and sensitivity. In vitro assays verified that three CMV-associated chains recognized CMV antigens specifically.

The data were produced by immunoSEQ multiplex PCR, yet TCRdb's version contains in-frame clones alone and is incomplete. The table has roughly 270,000 clones, roughly 90% seen once. A note on this clone: Its target is not known.

Germline V lookup: CDR1 GTSNPN, CDR2 SVGIG (reference sequence). The V gene lost 0 bases and the J gene lost 9 bases, with 12 bases spanning the gap. The CDR3 spans 13 residues. Sequenced input: PBMCs. The receptor was isolated from a woman under 30 in good health and CMV-seronegative. This chain connects TRBV30 to TRBJ2-1; D might be TRBD2 (5 bases). CDR3 protein: CAWSVLGLGEQFF. For the CDR3, the DNA is TGTGCCTGGAGTGTACTAGGACTCGGTGAGCAGTTCTTC. Full variable domain (outside the CDR3, taken from reference TRBV30 and TRBJ2-1): SQTIHQWPATLVQPVGSPLSLECTVEGTSNPNLYWYRQAAGRGLQLLFYSVGIGQISSEVPQNLSASRPQDRQFILSSKKLLLSDSGFYLCAWSVLGLGEQFFGPGTRLTVL.